The clone carrying this T cell receptor (beta chain) was observed a few times. Profiling relied on immunoSEQ multiplex PCR, and the TCRdb table lists in-frame clones only, not all of them. The data hold under 250,000 clones, with approximately 90% observed a single time. The data stem from a study of blood T cell repertoires in COVID-19. The sequenced material came from peripheral blood. This receptor was identified in a woman aged 30 to 39 with COVID-19, enrolled during active disease.

The DNA of the CDR3 is TGCAGCGTTAGGGGTGGAGGGGCTGAAGCTTTCTTT. Its translation is CSVRGGGAEAFF. The V and J genes are TRBV29-1 and TRBJ1-1, with D tentatively TRBD1 (5 bases). Trimming took off 5 bases at V and 6 bases at J, with 13 bases between the two ends. The CDR3 loop spans 12 amino acids. Germline CDR1 and CDR2: SQVTM and ANQGSEA.